The present entry profiles one TCR beta chain with its context. Original analysis: Reference gene primer amplification gave estimated nucleated cell counts. Clones were sequenced by immunoSEQ multiplex PCR, and TCRdb holds only the in-frame ones, with some missing. V and J calls and clone size are given by that table; D and trimming were obtained from the DNA. This sample has fewer than 200,000 clones, with around 86% found just once. The V gene end was trimmed by 4 bases and the J gene end by 3 bases; junction bases not matched to a gene: 4. Germline-derived CDR1 and CDR2 are SQVTM and ANQGSEA. There are 14 residues in the CDR3. This entry is derived from a study of blood T cell repertoires in COVID-19. Whole-study context: Samples came from the United States, Italy and Spain, spanning acute and convalescent COVID-19. The analysed material was cDNA or gDNA that came from T cells, B-cell-depleted T cells, or PBMCs.

Sequenced input: peripheral blood. V is TRBV29-1 and J is TRBJ1-5; 9 positions agree with TRBD1. This clonotype was sampled from a man aged 50 or older with active or convalescent COVID-19. CDR3 amino acids: CSVVGQGYNQPQHF. CDR3 coding DNA: TGCAGCGTTGTGGGACAGGGTTACAATCAGCCCCAGCATTTT.